The T cell receptor beta chain under discussion was sequenced for a study of blood T cells in healthy people across ages. Whole-study findings and limits: Diversity of TCR beta per million T cells declined in a roughly linear way with age.

A sample-barcoded 5' primer and a J-beta primer mix were used in a second PCR of roughly 6 to 12 cycles. Through a template-switch adaptor with 12 random nucleotides, each cDNA molecule received a tag. TCRdb re-called the 5' RACE reads through MiXCR, storing one row per CDR3 protein. This table holds around 1,600,000 distinct CDR3 sequences, under 55% found once. Concerning this clonotype itself: Its antigen remains unknown.

Every donor contributed around 10 milliliters of peripheral blood by blood draw. Isolation recovered at least 6.5 million PBMCs from every sample. The CDR3 contains 15 residues. V was cut by 6 bases and J by 1 base, with 13 bases left in between. CDR1 and CDR2 from the germline V gene are WSHSY and SAAADI. The sequence was obtained from a woman under 30 in good health. Sequencing input: blood. The V gene is TRBV10-2, the J gene TRBJ2-1; D could derive from TRBD1 or TRBD2 (5 bases each). The CDR3 region is CASSPSRASYNEQFF. The CDR3 DNA reads as TGCGCCAGCAGCCCTAGCAGGGCATCCTACAATGAGCAGTTCTTC.